This TCR beta chain was observed in a study of TIL therapy for anti-PD-1-resistant metastatic lung cancer. The germline CDR1 and CDR2 sequences are MDHEN and SYDVKM. Trimming left V 5 bases short and J 8 bases short, with 9 bases between. The CDR3 covers 11 residues. This was the immunoSEQ v3 assay. Sequencing used immunoSEQ multiplex PCR; TCRdb keeps in-frame clones, though not all of them. The sample includes about 36,000 clones, 73% of them seen just once. Time point reported: pre-treatment sample, taken before nivolumab and TIL therapy. This clone was seen only a few times. The gene calls are TRBV28 and TRBJ1-1; D is perhaps TRBD1 (6 bases). The sample consisted of blood, taken at baseline. The source is a person between 25 and 80 years old with non-small cell lung cancer. Written as DNA, the CDR3 is TGTGCCAGCAGTAGGGGGTTCGAAGCTTTCTTT. Translating gives CASSRGFEAFF.